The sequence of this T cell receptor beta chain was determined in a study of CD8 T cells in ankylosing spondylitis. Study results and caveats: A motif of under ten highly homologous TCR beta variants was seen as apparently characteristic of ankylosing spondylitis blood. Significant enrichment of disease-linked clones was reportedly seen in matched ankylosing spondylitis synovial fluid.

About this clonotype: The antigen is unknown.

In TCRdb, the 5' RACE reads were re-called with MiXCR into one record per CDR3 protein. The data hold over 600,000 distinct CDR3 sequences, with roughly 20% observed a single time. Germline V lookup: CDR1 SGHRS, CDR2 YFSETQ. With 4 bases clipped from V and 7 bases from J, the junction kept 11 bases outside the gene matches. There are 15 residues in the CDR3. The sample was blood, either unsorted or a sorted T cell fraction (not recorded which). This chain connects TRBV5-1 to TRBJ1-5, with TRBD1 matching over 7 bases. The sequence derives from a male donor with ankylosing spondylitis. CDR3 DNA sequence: TGCGCCAGCAGCCTGACAGGGTTGGAGAGACAGCCCCAGCATTTT. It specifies CASSLTGLERQPQHF.